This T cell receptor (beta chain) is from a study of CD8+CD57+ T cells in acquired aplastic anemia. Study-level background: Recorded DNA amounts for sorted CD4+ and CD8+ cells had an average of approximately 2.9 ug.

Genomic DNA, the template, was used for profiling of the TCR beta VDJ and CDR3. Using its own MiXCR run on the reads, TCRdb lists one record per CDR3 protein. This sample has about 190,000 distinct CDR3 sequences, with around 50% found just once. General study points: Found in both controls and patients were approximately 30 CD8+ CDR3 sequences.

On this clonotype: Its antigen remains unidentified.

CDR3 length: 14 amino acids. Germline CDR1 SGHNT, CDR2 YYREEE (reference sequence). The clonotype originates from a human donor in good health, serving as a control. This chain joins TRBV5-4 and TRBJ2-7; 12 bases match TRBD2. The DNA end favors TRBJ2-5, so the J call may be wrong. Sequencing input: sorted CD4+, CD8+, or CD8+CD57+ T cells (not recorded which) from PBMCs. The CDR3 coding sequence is TGTGCCAGCACGCTAGCGGGGGGGAGGGAGACCCAGTACTTC. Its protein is CASTLAGGRETQYF.